The sample holds one count of the clone carrying this T cell receptor beta chain. This entry is derived from a study of blood T cell repertoires in COVID-19. Turning to the study itself: From the United States, Italy and Spain came samples of acute and convalescent COVID-19. Nucleic acid was either cDNA or gDNA, and it came from T cells, B-cell-depleted T cells, or PBMCs.

From germline, CDR1 is MNHEY and CDR2 SVGEGT. Trimming took 7 bases from V and 2 from J; bases not matched to a gene: 16. The CDR3 consists of 19 residues. In the source study's methods: Reference gene primer amplification gave estimated nucleated cell counts. TCRdb's table, derived via immunoSEQ multiplex PCR, lists solely in-frame clones and lacks some. Clonal size and the V and J genes are those of that table, whereas D and trimming came from the DNA. The table records tens of thousands of clones, around nine tenths of them present only once. The receptor was derived from a woman between 45 and 65 years old with active or convalescent COVID-19. The chain couples TRBV6-2 or TRBV6-3 to TRBJ2-5; TRBD2 aligns across 13 bases. The sequenced sample was peripheral blood. CDR3 in amino acids: CASNPGLAGWGQVQETQYF. The CDR3 DNA is TGTGCCAGCAACCCGGGACTAGCGGGATGGGGGCAGGTGCAAGAGACCCAGTACTTC.